These 27 T cell receptor beta chains originate from one sample sequenced in a study of T cells in Graves' hyperthyroidism and ophthalmopathy (dated by TCRdb to between 2018 and 2021). Libraries were made using multiplex PCR. Sequenced using an Illumina HiSeq 2000. The TCR beta CDR3 regions were amplified from RNA transcripts. For the first round of RT-PCR on the TCR CDR3, the HTBI primer set was used together with the Qiagen OneStep RT-PCR kit. The raw public data were reprocessed by TCRdb itself: fastp quality trimming at Q25, MiXCR clonotype calling, in-frame beta chains only. Rows matching on CDR3 protein sequence are summarized as one entry with the most common DNA and genes. This sample gives around 800,000 distinct CDR3 sequences in total; 38% of them show up just once. The ten biggest clones cover more than 7% of the sample. Sequencing was carried out using blood. Source of these receptors: a man younger than 35 with Graves' hyperthyroidism.

The rearrangement links TRBV19 to TRBJ2-5; the match to TRBD2 covers 15 bases. Germline lookup yields CDR1 LNHDA and CDR2 SQIVND (reference sequence). The CDR3 consists of 16 residues. The J segment lost 7 bases and the V segment lost 3 bases, leaving 6 bases of the junction unmatched. The CDR3 protein is CASSIGLAGGPGTQYF. CDR3 bases: TGTGCCAGTAGTATTGGACTAGCGGGAGGGCCAGGGACCCAGTACTTC.

This clonotype was picked up a small number of times. V is TRBV29-1 and J is TRBJ1-3; 7 bases are a match to TRBD1. Germline CDR1 is SQVTM and CDR2 is ANQGSEA. The CDR3 covers 13 residues. The V and J ends lost 1 base and 4 bases, in that order; junction bases with no gene match: 1. The CDR3 loop reads CSVEGRGGNTIYF. CDR3 sequence (DNA): TGCAGCGTTGAAGGCAGGGGGGGAAACACCATATATTTT. The variable domain in full, completed from reference TRBV29-1 and TRBJ1-3, reads SAVISQKPSRDICQRGTSLTIQCQVDSQVTMMFWYRQQPGQSLTLIATANQGSEATYESGFVIDKFPISRPNLTFSTLTVSNMSPEDSSIYLCSVEGRGGNTIYFGEGSWLTVV.

A word on this clonotype: As the CDR3 is not closed by the conserved phenylalanine or tryptophan, this likely results from a read error. The DNA is left out, because the CDR3 cannot be placed on it with certainty; the CDR3 is given as TCRdb lists it. This sequence joins TRBV7-2 and TRBJ2-5; TRBD1, as called in the table, went unchecked against the DNA. Germline-derived CDR1 and CDR2 are SGHTA and FQGNSA. The CDR3 has 9 residues if both end residues are counted. The CDR3 loop is CASSLGTGT.

This clonotype was seen only a few times. The chain couples TRBV7-9 to TRBJ1-1, with 8 bases fitting TRBD1. Germline CDR1 and CDR2: SEHNR and FQNEAQ (reference sequence). The CDR3 has 15 residues. J was trimmed by 4 bases and V by 4 bases; bases with no gene match: 8. The CDR3 protein is CASSSWTGRGTEAFF. CDR3 nucleotides: TGTGCCAGCAGCTCCTGGACAGGGAGAGGCACTGAAGCTTTCTTT.

The chain joins TRBV6-1 to TRBJ1-5; the D gene is possibly TRBD1 (5 bases). The germline V and J ends were trimmed by 4 bases and 4 bases, with 8 bases remaining between them. Germline V lookup: CDR1 MNHNS, CDR2 SASEGT. This CDR3 spans 13 amino acids. CDR3 residues: CASSAQGNQPQHF. As DNA, the CDR3 is TGTGCCAGCAGTGCTCAGGGAAATCAGCCCCAGCATTTT.

The chain links TRBV10-2 to TRBJ2-3; 7 bases map to TRBD2. J gave up 2 bases and V 8 bases, and 7 bases lay outside the gene matches. The CDR3 loop spans 14 amino acids. Germline CDR1 is WSHSY and CDR2 is SAAADI. The CDR3 sequence is CASGGDGVTDTQYF. The CDR3 nucleotides are TGCGCCAGCGGGGGGGACGGGGTCACAGATACGCAGTATTTT.

This sequence joins TRBV19 and TRBJ2-7; TRBD2 matches at 8 bases. From germline, CDR1 is LNHDA and CDR2 SQIVND (reference sequence). With 5 bases clipped from V and 5 bases from J, the junction kept 8 bases outside the gene matches. This CDR3 has 14 amino acids. The CDR3 region is CASSPPGLVNEQYF. Here the CDR3 DNA reads TGTGCCAGTAGTCCGCCGGGACTAGTGAACGAGCAGTACTTC. The full variable domain, its missing parts supplied by reference TRBV19 and TRBJ2-7, is DGGITQSPKYLFRKEGQNVTLSCEQNLNHDAMYWYRQDPGQGLRLIYYSQIVNDFQKGDIAEGYSVSREKKESFPLTVTSAQKNPTAFYLCASSPPGLVNEQYFGPGTRLTVT.

This clonotype appeared once. This chain uses TRBV2 with TRBJ1-6; TRBD1 might be the D (6 bases). The ends were cut back, 7 bases at V and 10 bases at J, with 20 bases in the middle. Germline CDR1 reads SNHLY; CDR2 reads FYNNEI. The CDR3 covers 15 residues. CDR3 nucleotide sequence: TGTGCCAGCAAAAGGGAGCCAGGGGTACGATCACCCCTCCACTTT. Amino acid sequence: CASKREPGVRSPLHF.

With respect to this clonotype: One end of the junction fails to match germline, which may point to a read error. The rearrangement joins TRBV7-6 to TRBJ2-5; D unresolved. The CDR3 sequence is 8 residues long. Looked up from germline, CDR1 is SGHVS and CDR2 is FNYEAQ. CDR3 sequence reads: CASSSHLF. CDR3 nucleotide sequence: TGTGCCAGCAGCTCCCATCTCTTC.

With regard to this clonotype: A much larger clone lies one base from this, so it may be a read error. V usage is TRBV15 and J usage is TRBJ2-7, with 11 bases lining up with TRBD1. This CDR3 spans 16 amino acids. The germline gives CDR1 LNHNV, CDR2 YYDKDF (reference sequence). The CDR3 sequence: CATGRGGDRGSYEQYF. The CDR3 nucleotides read TGTGCCACCGGCAGAGGAGGGGACAGGGGGTCCTACGAGCAGTACTTC. Based on the CDR3 plus reference TRBV15 and TRBJ2-7, the full variable domain is DAMVIQNPRYQVTQFGKPVTLSCSQTLNHNVMYWYQQKSSQAPKLLFHYYDKDFNNEADTPDNFQSRRPNTSFCFLDIRSPGLGDTAMYLCATGRGGDRGSYEQYFGPGTRLTVT.

This clonotype was recorded at least ten times. Here the CDR3 DNA reads TGTGCCATCAGGAAGGGACAGGGGTATAATTCACCCCTCCACTTT. As protein: CAIRKGQGYNSPLHF. V is TRBV10-3 and J is TRBJ1-6; TRBD1 agrees at 10 bases. J lost 4 bases, V lost 6 bases, and 3 bases had no gene match. Germline values: CDR1 ENHRY, CDR2 SYGVKD. The CDR3 sequence is 15 residues long.

The chain is built from TRBV2 and TRBJ2-2; TRBD1 agrees at 10 bases. The CDR3 extends over 14 amino acids. The germline V gene encodes CDR1 SNHLY and CDR2 FYNNEI. V was pared by 8 bases and J by 3 bases, with 3 bases of the junction left unmatched. CDR3 coding DNA: TGTGCCAGCGGGGGGACAGGGGACACCGGGGAGCTGTTTTTT. Amino acid sequence: CASGGTGDTGELFF.

This clonotype was found a few times. The chain carries TRBV9 and TRBJ1-2; no firm D call. The V and J ends lost 0 bases and 1 base respectively, with 10 bases between them. Germline CDR1 is SGDLS and CDR2 is YYNGEE. The CDR3 is 15 residues long. The CDR3 protein is CASSVGGTNNYGYTF. CDR3 DNA sequence: TGTGCCAGCAGCGTAGGGGGAACCAATAACTATGGCTACACCTTC. Variable domain in full (rest from reference TRBV9 and TRBJ1-2): DSGVTQTPKHLITATGQRVTLRCSPRSGDLSVYWYQQSLDQGLQFLIQYYNGEERAKGNILERFSAQQFPDLHSELNLSSLELGDSALYFCASSVGGTNNYGYTFGSGTRLTVV.

In regard to this clonotype: A single base separates this from a much larger clone, so it may be a read error. The V call is TRBV7-2, the J call TRBJ2-7, with D possibly being TRBD2 (6 bases). This CDR3 is built from 14 residues. Per the germline V gene, CDR1 is SGHTA and CDR2 is FQGNSA. CDR3 coding DNA: TGTGCCAGCAGCTACAGCGGCGGGGCCTACGAGCAGTGCTTC. Amino acid sequence: CASSYSGGAYEQCF.

The V call is TRBV19, the J call TRBJ1-1, with 8 bases matching TRBD1. The CDR3 runs to 17 residues. V trimming: 3 bases; J trimming: 0 bases; junction bases outside the gene matches: 9. Germline V CDR1 and CDR2: LNHDA, SQIVND (reference sequence). The CDR3 sequence is CASSIQGQGGMNTEAFF. CDR3 bases: TGTGCCAGTAGTATCCAAGGACAGGGAGGGATGAACACTGAAGCTTTCTTT.

The V call is TRBV20-1, the J call TRBJ2-7; D is uncertain. Trimming removed 3 bases at V and 2 bases at J, with 8 bases between. This CDR3 is 12 amino acids long. Germline assignment: CDR1 DFQATT and CDR2 SNEGSKA (reference sequence). As DNA, the CDR3 is TGCAGTGCTAGGGTTGAAACCTACGAGCAGTACTTC. It encodes CSARVETYEQYF.

The J gene is TRBJ2-7, the V gene TRBV7-6; D may be TRBD1 or TRBD2 (5 bases each). Germline assignment: CDR1 SGHVS and CDR2 FNYEAQ. Trimming shortened V by 1 base and J by 2 bases, and 15 bases separated the two germline ends. This CDR3 region has 16 residues. The CDR3 loop is CASSLGITGRTYEQYF. CDR3 coding DNA: TGTGCCAGCAGCTTAGGTATAACGGGACGGACCTACGAGCAGTACTTC.

The gene calls are TRBV7-9 and TRBJ1-2, with TRBD1 matching 8 bases. CDR3 length equals 15 residues. The trim removed 3 bases at V and 7 bases at J, leaving 10 bases unmatched. Germline assignment: CDR1 SEHNR and CDR2 FQNEAQ (reference sequence). The CDR3 nucleotides are TGTGCCAGCAGCTTTTCCCCAGGGGGCAAGGGTGGCTACACCTTC. Translating gives CASSFSPGGKGGYTF.

The table lists this clonotype with many counts. This rearrangement joins TRBV7-2 to TRBJ2-7; the match to TRBD2 covers 7 bases. The V and J ends lost 4 bases and 2 bases, in that order; junction bases with no gene match: 5. Germline-derived CDR1 and CDR2 are SGHTA and FQGNSA. The CDR3 is 14 residues long. The CDR3 loop reads CASSSTLAAYEQYF. The CDR3, as DNA: TGTGCCAGCAGCTCGACCCTAGCGGCCTACGAGCAGTACTTC.

This clonotype was seen repeatedly, ten times or more. This chain's CDR3 is CASSTGTGRASPLHF. Here the CDR3 DNA reads TGTGCCAGTAGTACCGGGACAGGTCGTGCTTCACCCCTCCACTTT. The genes are TRBV19 and TRBJ1-6, with TRBD1 matching over 8 bases. In germline, CDR1 is LNHDA, CDR2 SQIVND (reference sequence). Unmatched junction bases numbered 8, after V lost 4 bases and J lost 9 bases. The CDR3 contains 15 residues.

This clonotype showed up just a few times. This sequence joins TRBV9 and TRBJ1-1; TRBD1 agrees at 7 bases. Germline V CDR1 and CDR2: SGDLS, YYNGEE. The CDR3 is made up of 13 amino acids. The J segment lost 12 bases and the V segment lost 4 bases, leaving 12 bases of the junction unmatched. The CDR3 DNA is TGTGCCAGCAGCCTACAGGGGAGGTTGGAAACTTTCTTT. Translation gives CASSLQGRLETFF.

The chain combines TRBV7-2 with TRBJ1-5, with D uncertain. Germline values: CDR1 SGHTA, CDR2 FQGNSA. This CDR3 spans 15 amino acids. Trimming left V 2 bases short and J 0 bases short, with 8 bases between. CDR3 amino acids: CASSLQADSNQPQHF. DNA for the CDR3: TGTGCCAGCAGCTTACAGGCAGATAGCAATCAGCCCCAGCATTTT. Full variable domain (remainder filled in from reference TRBV7-2 and TRBJ1-5): GAGVSQSPSNKVTEKGKDVELRCDPISGHTALYWYRQSLGQGLEFLIYFQGNSAPDKSGLPSDRFSAERTGGSVSTLTIQRTQQEDSAVYLCASSLQADSNQPQHFGDGTRLSIL.

This clonotype has a handful of counts. This sequence joins TRBV5-1 and TRBJ1-3; D is perhaps TRBD1 (6 bases). The V gene's germline CDR1 is SGHRS and CDR2 YFSETQ. CDR3 length: 14 amino acids. The ends were cut back, 3 bases at V and 4 bases at J, with 11 bases in the middle. The chain's CDR3 is CASSSGTLGNTIYF. In DNA, the CDR3 is TGCGCCAGCAGCTCGGGGACATTGGGAAACACCATATATTTT. Looking up the rest from reference TRBV5-1 and TRBJ1-3 gives the full variable domain: KAGVTQTPRYLIKTRGQQVTLSCSPISGHRSVSWYQQTPGQGLQFLFEYFSETQRNKGNFPGRFSGRQFSNSRSEMNVSTLELGDSALYLCASSSGTLGNTIYFGEGSWLTVV.

As concerns this clonotype: At one end, the junction sequence differs from germline, possibly due to a read error. The rearrangement uses TRBV5-1 and TRBJ2-5; 15 nucleotides match TRBD2. CDR1 is SGHRS and CDR2 is YFSETQ in the germline V gene. The CDR3 runs to 16 residues. CDR3 protein: CATTGTSGGPPGTQYF. As DNA, the CDR3 is TGTGCCACGACTGGGACTAGCGGGGGGCCGCCGGGGACCCAGTACTTC.

This chain joins TRBV20-1 and TRBJ1-1; D remains ambiguous. Trimming stripped 3 bases from V and 3 bases from J, with 14 bases between. Germline assignment: CDR1 DFQATT and CDR2 SNEGSKA (reference sequence). There are 14 residues in the CDR3. The CDR3 reads CSARSPMGYTEAFF. The CDR3, as DNA: TGCAGTGCTAGGAGCCCCATGGGGTACACTGAAGCTTTCTTT.

This clonotype occurred a few times. The chain uses TRBV20-1 and TRBJ2-2; TRBD2 aligns across 9 bases. V lost 2 bases, J lost 4 bases, and 8 bases stayed unmatched. The CDR3 extends over 16 amino acids. The germline V gene has CDR1 DFQATT and CDR2 SNEGSKA (reference sequence). CDR3 nucleotides: TGCAGTGCTAGACTTGCGGGAGGGCCCGTCACCGGGGAGCTGTTTTTT. Amino acid sequence: CSARLAGGPVTGELFF.

For this clonotype: In this CDR3 the conserved last residue, phenylalanine or tryptophan, is missing, so a read error is likely. CDR3 nucleotides: TGTGCCAGCACGGGACGGGGGCTTCTCTCCTACGAGCAGTACCTC. Encoded protein: CASTGRGLLSYEQYL. J is TRBJ2-7 and V is TRBV25-1; D could derive from TRBD1 or TRBD2 (6 bases each). This CDR3 comprises 15 residues. V gave up 7 bases and J gave up 0 bases, with 16 bases separating them. From germline, CDR1 is MGHDK and CDR2 SYGVNS.